This T cell receptor (beta chain) was found in a study of OX40 agonist ivuxolimab in advanced cancers. Overall study context: The dose-escalation cohort had hepatocellular carcinoma, melanoma, renal cell or head and neck cancer.

Data came from immunoSEQ multiplex PCR; TCRdb stores just in-frame clones and leaves some out. The sample includes around 83,000 clones, around 90% seen only once; the top ten take about 4%. Germline values: CDR1 SGHRS, CDR2 YFSETQ. V lost 1 base, J lost 0 bases, and 7 bases lay in between. The CDR3 has 14 residues. The source material was CD4+ or CD8+ T cells sorted from blood, sampled in a trial of the OX40 agonist ivuxolimab. The chain employs TRBV5-1 and TRBJ1-1; D is possibly TRBD1 (5 bases). This sequence was found in an adult with an advanced solid tumor such as melanoma, head and neck, liver or kidney cancer. The CDR3 protein is CASSLQGVNTEAFF. CDR3 bases: TGCGCCAGCAGCTTGCAGGGAGTGAACACTGAAGCTTTCTTT.